This TCR beta chain derives from a study of blood T cells in healthy people across ages. The second PCR ran 7 to 11 cycles with a sample-barcoded 5' primer and J-beta primers. TCRdb ran MiXCR on the 5' RACE reads and lists one entry per CDR3 protein. The sample lists under 1,000,000 distinct CDR3 sequences, around 45% occurring once. Investigators took 9.5 to 10 milliliters of peripheral blood from every donor. The material sequenced was blood. The source is an elderly man in good health.

The DNA for the CDR3 is TGTGCCAGCACCGCGGGTAATGAGCAGTTCTTC. This sequence encodes CASTAGNEQFF. The chain is built from TRBV28 and TRBJ2-1, with D possibly matching TRBD2 (5 bases). V shed 7 bases and J shed 7 bases, with 8 bases lying between them. The germline CDR1 and CDR2 sequences are MDHEN and SYDVKM. The CDR3 covers 11 residues. The full variable domain, rest sourced from reference TRBV28 and TRBJ2-1, is DVKVTQSSRYLVKRTGEKVFLECVQDMDHENMFWYRQDPGLGLRLIYFSYDVKMKEKGDIPEGYSVSREKKERFSLILESASTNQTSMYLCASTAGNEQFFGPGTRLTVL.